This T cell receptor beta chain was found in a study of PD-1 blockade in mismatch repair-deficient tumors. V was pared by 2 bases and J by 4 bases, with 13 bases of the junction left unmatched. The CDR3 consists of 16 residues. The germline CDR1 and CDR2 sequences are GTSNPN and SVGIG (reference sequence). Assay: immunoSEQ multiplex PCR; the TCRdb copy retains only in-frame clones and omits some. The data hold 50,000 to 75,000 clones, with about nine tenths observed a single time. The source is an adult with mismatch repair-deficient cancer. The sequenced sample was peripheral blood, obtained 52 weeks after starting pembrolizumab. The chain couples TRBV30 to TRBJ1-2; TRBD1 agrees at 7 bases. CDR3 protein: CAWSPLGTALSYGYTF. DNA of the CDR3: TGTGCCTGGAGTCCCCTGGGGACAGCGTTGAGCTATGGCTACACCTTC. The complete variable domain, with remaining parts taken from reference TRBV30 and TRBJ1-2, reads SQTIHQWPATLVQPVGSPLSLECTVEGTSNPNLYWYRQAAGRGLQLLFYSVGIGQISSEVPQNLSASRPQDRQFILSSKKLLLSDSGFYLCAWSPLGTALSYGYTFGSGTRLTVV.